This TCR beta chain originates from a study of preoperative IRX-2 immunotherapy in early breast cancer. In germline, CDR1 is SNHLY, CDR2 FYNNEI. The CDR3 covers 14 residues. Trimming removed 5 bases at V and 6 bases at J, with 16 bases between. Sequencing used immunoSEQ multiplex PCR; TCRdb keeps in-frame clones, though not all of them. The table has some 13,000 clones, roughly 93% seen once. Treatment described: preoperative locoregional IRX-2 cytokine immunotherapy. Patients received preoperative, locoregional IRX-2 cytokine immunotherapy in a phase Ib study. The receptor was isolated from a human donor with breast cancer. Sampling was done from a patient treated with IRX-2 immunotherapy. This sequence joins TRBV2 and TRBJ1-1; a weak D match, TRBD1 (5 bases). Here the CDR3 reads CASSFAGTRSEAFF. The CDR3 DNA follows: TGTGCCAGCAGTTTCGCAGGGACGAGGTCTGAAGCTTTCTTT. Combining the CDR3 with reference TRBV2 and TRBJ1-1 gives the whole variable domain EPEVTQTPSHQVTQMGQEVILRCVPISNHLYFYWYRQILGQKVEFLVSFYNNEISEKSEIFDDQFSVERPDGSNFTLKIRSTKLEDSAMYFCASSFAGTRSEAFFGQGTRLTVV.